This T cell receptor beta chain was identified in a study of blood T cell repertoires in COVID-19. The overall study: Samples of COVID-19 (acute and convalescent) were obtained from the United States, Italy and Spain. T cells, B-cell-depleted T cells, or PBMCs supplied cDNA or gDNA.

In the authors' methods: Reference gene primer amplification gave nucleated cell count estimates. Sequencing was performed with immunoSEQ multiplex PCR; in TCRdb, only in-frame clones are kept and a portion is missing. V and J calls and clone size are given by that table; D and trimming were obtained from the DNA. Seen here are hundreds of thousands of clones, 88% observed once, and the top ten hold roughly 0.7%. CDR3 size: 13 residues. V lost 5 bases to trimming and J lost 1 base, with 8 bases between them. The source material was peripheral blood. The chain has TRBV12-3 or TRBV12-4 and TRBJ1-2, with D perhaps TRBD1 (6 bases). This receptor was identified in a man aged 40-55 years with acute or convalescent COVID-19. This CDR3 reads CASSLQGNYGYTF. CDR3 DNA: TGTGCCAGCAGTCTACAGGGTAACTATGGCTACACCTTC.